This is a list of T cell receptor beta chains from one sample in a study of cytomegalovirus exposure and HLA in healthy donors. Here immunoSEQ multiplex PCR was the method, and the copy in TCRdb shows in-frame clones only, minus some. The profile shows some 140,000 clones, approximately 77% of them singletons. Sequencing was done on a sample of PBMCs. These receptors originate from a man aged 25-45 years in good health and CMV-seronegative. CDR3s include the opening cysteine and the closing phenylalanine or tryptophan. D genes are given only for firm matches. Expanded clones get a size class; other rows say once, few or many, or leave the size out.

CDR3: CSSSLADRGLNYGYTF
DNA: TGTTCCAGCAGCTTAGCAGACAGGGGGCTTAACTATGGCTACACCTTC
D: TRBD1
V: TRBV7-9
size: -
J: TRBJ1-2

CDR3: CASSRTGPPSAEAFF
DNA: TGTGCCAGCAGCCGCACAGGGCCTCCGTCGGCTGAAGCTTTCTTT
D: -
V: TRBV13
size: -
J: TRBJ1-1

CDR3: CASSPRGLADSYEQYF
DNA: TGTGCCAGCAGCCCTAGGGGATTAGCGGACTCCTACGAGCAGTACTTC
D: -
V: TRBV7-9
size: -
J: TRBJ2-7

CDR3: CASSYQGTTNEKLFF
DNA: TGTGCCAGCAGCTATCAGGGGACAACTAATGAAAAACTGTTTTTT
D: -
V: TRBV7-9
size: once
J: TRBJ1-4

CDR3: CATSSLTGGIGEQYF
DNA: TGTGCCACCAGCAGTTTGACAGGGGGAATCGGGGAGCAGTACTTC
D: TRBD1
V: TRBV15
size: few
J: TRBJ2-7

CDR3: CARSPSLRAKNIQYF
DNA: TGTGCCAGAAGCCCATCCCTCCGGGCCAAAAACATTCAGTACTTC
D: -
V: TRBV5-3
size: -
J: TRBJ2-4

CDR3: CASSQLISITDTQYF
DNA: TGTGCCAGCAGCCAATTAATTTCTATCACAGATACGCAGTATTTT
D: -
V: TRBV11-2
size: -
J: TRBJ2-3

CDR3: CASSESWGADTQYF
DNA: TGTGCCAGCAGTGAATCATGGGGGGCAGATACGCAGTATTTT
D: -
V: TRBV6-1
size: -
J: TRBJ2-3

CDR3: CAGVLANEQFF
DNA: TGTGCCGGCGTACTAGCTAATGAGCAGTTCTTC
D: -
V: TRBV2
size: -
J: TRBJ2-1

CDR3: CASSEGTSGAGELFF
DNA: TGCGCCAGCAGTGAGGGGACTAGTGGGGCCGGGGAGCTGTTTTTT
D: TRBD2
V: TRBV10-1
size: -
J: TRBJ2-2

CDR3: CASSYQWNEKLFF
DNA: TGTGCCAGCAGTTACCAGTGGAATGAAAAACTGTTTTTT
D: -
V: TRBV6-5
size: once
J: TRBJ1-4

CDR3: CASSLGTGGRKLFF
DNA: TGTGCCAGCAGTTTAGGGACAGGGGGCCGAAAACTGTTTTTT
D: TRBD1
V: TRBV6-6
size: -
J: TRBJ1-4

CDR3: CATSVGRVETQYF
DNA: TGTGCCACCTCCGTAGGGCGGGTAGAGACCCAGTACTTC
D: -
V: TRBV25-1
size: -
J: TRBJ2-5

CDR3: CASTLAGRVDNEQFF
DNA: TGTGCCAGTACCCTAGCGGGTAGGGTCGACAATGAGCAGTTCTTC
D: TRBD2
V: TRBV27
size: -
J: TRBJ2-1

CDR3: CASSVSNQPQHF
DNA: TGTGCCAGCTCTGTTAGCAATCAGCCCCAGCATTTT
D: -
V: TRBV7-2
size: -
J: TRBJ1-5

CDR3: CASKDRYYEQYF
DNA: TGTGCCAGTAAGGACAGATACTACGAGCAGTACTTC
D: -
V: TRBV28
size: once
J: TRBJ2-7

CDR3: CASRNTNTGELFF
DNA: TGTGCCAGCAGAAATACAAACACCGGGGAGCTGTTTTTT
D: -
V: TRBV5-4
size: -
J: TRBJ2-2

CDR3: CASSLDIRSNYEQYF
DNA: TGTGCCAGCAGCTTAGATATCAGAAGCAACTACGAGCAGTACTTC
D: -
V: TRBV11-2
size: -
J: TRBJ2-7

CDR3: CASSYAGGHTGELFF
DNA: TGTGCCAGCAGTTACGCGGGAGGTCACACCGGGGAGCTGTTTTTT
D: TRBD2
V: TRBV6-5
size: few
J: TRBJ2-2

CDR3: CASSLVASRWDEQFF
DNA: TGTGCCAGCAGCTTAGTGGCTAGCCGCTGGGATGAGCAGTTCTTC
D: -
V: TRBV11-3
size: few
J: TRBJ2-1